One sample yielded the 16 T cell receptor beta chains listed below, sequenced in a study of T cell repertoires in cytomegalovirus infection (dated by TCRdb to the late 2010s). Instrument used: Illumina HiSeq 1500. Starting from the raw public reads, TCRdb applied fastp trimming at Q25, assembled clones with MiXCR and retained in-frame beta chains. Each entry is one CDR3 protein sequence, shown with its most common DNA and genes. The sample records approximately 500,000 distinct CDR3 sequences, about 15% of which are singletons. Roughly a quarter of the sample lies in the top ten. The specimen sequenced was CD8+ T cells from PBMCs. Receptors were obtained from a human donor in good health (CMV status not recorded). Some clones in this sample may be carry-over from other donors' samples.

This clonotype was detected only a few times. V and J are TRBV6-5 and TRBJ2-1; D may be TRBD2 (6 bases). Germline lookup yields CDR1 MNHEY and CDR2 SVGAGI. Trimming took off 2 bases at V and 8 bases at J, with 10 bases between the two ends. The CDR3 covers 13 residues. The CDR3 loop reads CASSYVGEDEQFF. Written as DNA, the CDR3 is TGTGCCAGCAGTTACGTTGGGGAGGATGAGCAGTTCTTC.

This clonotype occurred many times. The chain combines TRBV7-2 with TRBJ2-7; 12 positions match TRBD2. Germline CDR1 and CDR2: SGHTA and FQGNSA. The junction had 2 bases not matched to a gene; V was cut back by 0 bases and J by 5 bases. The length of the CDR3 is 15 residues. DNA of the CDR3: TGTGCCAGCAGCTTAGCGGGACTAGCGGGCGACGAGCAGTACTTC. Residues: CASSLAGLAGDEQYF.

In this sample, this clonotype turned up a few times. V gene TRBV12-3 or TRBV12-4 combines with J gene TRBJ2-1; 11 bases match TRBD2. The CDR3 is 16 amino acids. Trimming removed 6 bases from V and 0 bases from J; junction bases left unmatched: 4. The CDR3: CASRPTSGVSYNEQFF. CDR3 DNA: TGTGCCAGCAGGCCGACTAGCGGGGTCTCCTACAATGAGCAGTTCTTC.

About this clonotype: Since the CDR3 does not end with the conserved phenylalanine or tryptophan, this likely comes from a read error. V is TRBV27 and J is TRBJ1-2; perhaps TRBD1 as D (6 bases). CDR1 is MNHEY and CDR2 is SMNVEV in the germline V gene (reference sequence). The length of the CDR3 is 15 residues. DNA for the CDR3: TGTGCCAGCAGTTTAAGGGGGGGGGGAAACTATGTCTACACCTAC. It specifies CASSLRGGGNYVYTY.

This clonotype was seen a handful of times. This chain links TRBV29-1 with TRBJ2-1, with 8 bases identical to TRBD2. Trimming removed 6 bases from V and 7 bases from J; junction bases left unmatched: 5. Germline V CDR1 and CDR2: SQVTM, ANQGSEA. The CDR3 length is 12 residues. The CDR3 here is CSVLSGGNEQFF. For the CDR3, the DNA is TGCAGCGTCTTGTCGGGGGGGAATGAGCAGTTCTTC.

The J gene is TRBJ2-5, the V gene TRBV19; possibly TRBD2 for D (5 bases). Trimming took off 5 bases at V and 5 bases at J, with 15 bases between the two ends. CDR1 and CDR2 (germline): LNHDA, SQIVND (reference sequence). CDR3 size: 14 residues. CDR3 nucleotides: TGTGCCAGTAGTCCAGTAGCGAATCGGGAGACCCAGTACTTC. Translated, it gives CASSPVANRETQYF. Drawing the rest from reference TRBV19 and TRBJ2-5, the complete variable domain is DGGITQSPKYLFRKEGQNVTLSCEQNLNHDAMYWYRQDPGQGLRLIYYSQIVNDFQKGDIAEGYSVSREKKESFPLTVTSAQKNPTAFYLCASSPVANRETQYFGPGTRLLVL.

On this clonotype: Germline is not matched at one junction end, which may reflect a read error. The chain is built from TRBV6-1 and TRBJ1-2; 12 positions match TRBD1. Looked up from germline, CDR1 is MNHNS and CDR2 is SASEGT. This CDR3 is 17 amino acids long. This CDR3 reads CASRDGTGGILNYGCTF. The CDR3 coding sequence is TGTGCCAGCAGAGACGGGACAGGGGGCATACTTAACTATGGCTGCACCTTC.

The J gene is TRBJ1-4, the V gene TRBV15, with TRBD1 matching 9 bases. The germline V gene has CDR1 LNHNV and CDR2 YYDKDF (reference sequence). CDR3 length: 15 amino acids. V trimming: 3 bases; J trimming: 7 bases; junction bases outside the gene matches: 6. CDR3 DNA: TGTGCCACCAGCAGTGCCGGGACAGGGACTGAAAAACTGTTTTTT. This encodes CATSSAGTGTEKLFF.

This clonotype was recorded a few times. This chain links TRBV11-2 with TRBJ2-1, with D tentatively TRBD2 (6 bases). There are 16 residues in the CDR3. Deletions cut 5 bases from V and 7 bases from J, with 21 bases between. Germline loops: CDR1 SGHAT, CDR2 FQNNGV. This chain's CDR3 is CASSTPLGGEDNEQFF. The CDR3 nucleotides read TGTGCCAGCAGCACGCCCTTAGGTGGGGAGGATAATGAGCAGTTCTTC.

This sequence joins TRBV6-2 or TRBV6-3 and TRBJ2-2, with 8 bases lining up with TRBD2. The length of the CDR3 is 17 residues. The germline V gene has CDR1 MNHEY and CDR2 SVGEGT. V was clipped by 0 bases and J by 5 bases; unmatched bases: 8. CDR3 DNA sequence: TGTGCCAGCAGTTACTCCGGGACTAGGGCTCCGACCGGGGAGCTGTTTTTT. Protein sequence: CASSYSGTRAPTGELFF.

In this sample, this clonotype turned up many times. Here the CDR3 reads CASSPSSRAGANVLTF. The CDR3 DNA follows: TGTGCCAGCAGCCCCTCGTCCCGAGCCGGGGCCAACGTCCTGACTTTC. The chain combines TRBV11-2 with TRBJ2-6; D gene unclear. V was shortened by 5 bases and J by 4 bases, with 15 bases between the two germline ends. The length of the CDR3 is 16 residues. Germline V gives CDR1 SGHAT, CDR2 FQNNGV.

Many counts were recorded for this clonotype. The chain couples TRBV14 to TRBJ2-1; no clear D. CDR3 length: 11 amino acids. The germline V gene encodes CDR1 SGHDN and CDR2 FVKESK. Trimming shortened V by 6 bases and J by 7 bases, and 7 bases separated the two germline ends. The DNA of the CDR3 is TGTGCCAGCAGGAAGGGAAATGAGCAGTTCTTC. It specifies CASRKGNEQFF.

This clonotype has a handful of counts. This sequence joins TRBV9 and TRBJ1-1, with D hard to call. V lost 0 bases, J lost 5 bases, and 8 bases lay in between. Germline V CDR1 and CDR2: SGDLS, YYNGEE. The CDR3 runs 13 residues. The CDR3 reads CASSVGSYTEAFF. CDR3 sequence (DNA): TGTGCCAGCAGCGTAGGTTCGTATACTGAAGCTTTCTTT.

This clonotype was counted only a few times. The V and J genes are TRBV11-2 and TRBJ2-3; TRBD2 might be the D (6 bases). Between the trimmed V and J ends, which lost 8 bases and 4 bases, there was a span of 13 bases. The CDR3 extends over 13 amino acids. CDR1 is SGHAT and CDR2 is FQNNGV in the germline V gene. CDR3 sequence reads: CASSTSGADTQYF. In DNA, the CDR3 is TGTGCCAGCTCGACTAGTGGGGCAGATACGCAGTATTTT.

Only a few counts were recorded for this clonotype. The J gene is TRBJ2-3, the V gene TRBV9; no clear D. Trimming removed 0 bases at V and 1 base at J, with 12 bases between. The CDR3 totals 16 residues. CDR1 and CDR2 (germline): SGDLS, YYNGEE. CDR3 region: CASSVGSSPRTDTQYF. The CDR3, as DNA: TGTGCCAGCAGCGTAGGGTCGTCTCCCCGCACAGATACGCAGTATTTT. Drawing the rest from reference TRBV9 and TRBJ2-3, the complete variable domain is DSGVTQTPKHLITATGQRVTLRCSPRSGDLSVYWYQQSLDQGLQFLIQYYNGEERAKGNILERFSAQQFPDLHSELNLSSLELGDSALYFCASSVGSSPRTDTQYFGPGTRLTVL.

This clonotype was seen ten or more times. V and J are TRBV7-6 and TRBJ1-1; tentative D call: TRBD1 (5 bases). Trimming stripped 1 base from V and 6 bases from J, with 15 bases between. The CDR3 runs to 15 residues. Germline V gives CDR1 SGHVS, CDR2 FNYEAQ. CDR3 DNA: TGTGCCAGCAGCTTAGTTCTGGGGTGGGGACCTGAAGCTTTCTTT. This translates into CASSLVLGWGPEAFF.